The clone carrying this T cell receptor (beta chain) was seen a handful of times. The antigen is not known. The CDR3 contains 17 residues. The V segment lost 1 base and the J segment 4 bases; nucleotides outside the gene matches: 7. Germline V gene lookup returns CDR1 MNHNS and CDR2 SASEGT. This record belongs to a study of CD8+ T cells in alopecia areata. The overall study: It was 6 to 18 months of tofacitinib, and then there were 6 months off drug. Study-level points and caveats: It was lesional scalp, especially alopecia totalis/universalis, that showed higher clonality than normal scalp. Shared TCR sequences were less clear between patients than in mice, possibly partly from HLA diversity.

cDNA serving as the sequencing template came from extracted, reverse transcribed RNA. Profiling relied on immunoSEQ multiplex PCR, and the TCRdb table lists in-frame clones only, not all of them. The repertoire holds about 150,000 clones, with about nine tenths as singletons. The chain has TRBV6-1 and TRBJ2-1; TRBD2 agrees at 10 bases. The TCR sequence derives from a human donor with alopecia areata. Sequencing was performed on CD8+ T cells sorted from blood, taken at week 0. CDR3 sequence (DNA): TGTGCCAGCAGTGAAGGCGAGTTAGCGGGGGGTTACAATGAGCAGTTCTTC. This gives the protein CASSEGELAGGYNEQFF.